These T cell receptor beta chains were read from a single sample in a study of blood T cell repertoires in COVID-19. Profiled with immunoSEQ multiplex PCR; TCRdb holds only in-frame clones, not every one. The sample has roughly 200,000 clones, about 88% seen once. The sample taken for sequencing was peripheral blood. These receptors were collected from a woman aged 25-40 years with active or convalescent COVID-19. Each CDR3 is given with its conserved first and last residue. The D gene is left open where the match is weak. Size values are once, few and many counts, or a class for expanded clones, and some rows have none.

v_call: TRBV7-9
d_call: -
clone_size: -
j_call: TRBJ1-4
cdr3_nt: TGTGCCAGCAGCCCGGTTGGGAGGGGAACTAATGAAAAACTGTTTTTT
cdr3_aa: CASSPVGRGTNEKLFF

v_call: TRBV19
d_call: TRBD2
clone_size: -
j_call: TRBJ2-1
cdr3_nt: TGTGCCAGTAGTATTTCGGGGGGCTCCTACAATGAGCAGTTCTTC
cdr3_aa: CASSISGGSYNEQFF

v_call: TRBV5-6
d_call: TRBD1
clone_size: -
j_call: TRBJ2-7
cdr3_nt: TGTGCCAGCAGCTCCCTATCCCAGGGGGCTTGGGAGCAGTACTTC
cdr3_aa: CASSSLSQGAWEQYF

v_call: TRBV4-1
d_call: -
clone_size: -
j_call: TRBJ2-4
cdr3_nt: TGCGCCAGCAGCCAAGGAGTGCTGGGCCTGGCCAAAAACATTCAGTACTTC
cdr3_aa: CASSQGVLGLAKNIQYF

v_call: TRBV3-1/TRBV3-2
d_call: TRBD2
clone_size: -
j_call: TRBJ2-7
cdr3_nt: TGTGCCAGCAGCCAAGGGGAGGGTCTCGGCGACCAGTACTTC
cdr3_aa: CASSQGEGLGDQYF

v_call: TRBV5-1
d_call: -
clone_size: -
j_call: TRBJ1-4
cdr3_nt: TGCGCCAGCAGCTTGGTAACCTTATCCGGAAAACTGTTTTTT
cdr3_aa: CASSLVTLSGKLFF

v_call: TRBV24-1
d_call: -
clone_size: once
j_call: TRBJ2-5
cdr3_nt: TGTGCCACCAGTGATTTGCAAACCGGGGGAGAAGAGACCCAGTACTTC
cdr3_aa: CATSDLQTGGEETQYF

v_call: TRBV2
d_call: -
clone_size: -
j_call: TRBJ2-5
cdr3_nt: TGTGCCAGCAGTGAAGGAGGAGGGGGCAATGTAGGGGAGACCCAGTACTTC
cdr3_aa: CASSEGGGGNVGETQYF

v_call: TRBV7-9
d_call: -
clone_size: -
j_call: TRBJ2-2
cdr3_nt: TGTGCCAGCAGCCCACCTCAGGGCACCGGGGAGCTGTTTTTT
cdr3_aa: CASSPPQGTGELFF

v_call: TRBV15
d_call: -
clone_size: -
j_call: TRBJ2-2
cdr3_nt: TGTGCCACCAGCAGCGGGACCGGGGAGCTGTTTTTT
cdr3_aa: CATSSGTGELFF

v_call: TRBV7-9
d_call: TRBD2
clone_size: -
j_call: TRBJ2-1
cdr3_nt: TGTGCCAGCTACCCGACTAGCGGGAGGGCCGGTGAGCAGTTCTTC
cdr3_aa: CASYPTSGRAGEQFF

v_call: TRBV9
d_call: -
clone_size: -
j_call: TRBJ2-5
cdr3_nt: TGTGCCAGCAGCGTAGGCTCGGGGTCTAGCCGTCAGGAGACCCAGTACTTC
cdr3_aa: CASSVGSGSSRQETQYF

v_call: TRBV28
d_call: TRBD2
clone_size: -
j_call: TRBJ2-2
cdr3_nt: TGTGCCAGCAGTTCCCCCGGGACTAGCGGGAGCATCACCGGGGAGCTGTTTTTT
cdr3_aa: CASSSPGTSGSITGELFF

v_call: TRBV2
d_call: TRBD1
clone_size: once
j_call: TRBJ2-5
cdr3_nt: TGTGCCAGCAGCGGACAGGGTGGAGGCCAAGAGACCCAGTACTTC
cdr3_aa: CASSGQGGGQETQYF

v_call: TRBV28
d_call: -
clone_size: -
j_call: TRBJ1-3
cdr3_nt: TGTGCCAGCAGTTTCTTCTCTGGAAACACCATATATTTT
cdr3_aa: CASSFFSGNTIYF

v_call: TRBV10-2
d_call: -
clone_size: -
j_call: TRBJ2-7
cdr3_nt: TGCGCCAGCAGTGAGTCTGCAGGGTACTTCGCCTACGAGCAGTACTTC
cdr3_aa: CASSESAGYFAYEQYF